Listed here is a single TCR beta chain. Its cognate antigen is unknown. The data were obtained in a study of T cells in Graves' hyperthyroidism and ophthalmopathy. Findings of the study overall: Among thyroid clonotypes expanded above 0.001, most also appeared in blood.

The investigators amplified TCR beta CDR3 regions from RNA transcripts. HTBI primers were used for first-round RT-PCR of the TCR CDR3. TCRdb reanalysed the multiplex PCR reads using MiXCR and keeps one entry per CDR3 protein. The table shows about 840,000 distinct CDR3 sequences, with 35% to 45% occurring only once. V dropped 0 bases and J dropped 2 bases, with 15 bases sitting between them. The CDR3 runs to 16 residues. Germline values: CDR1 SGDLS, CDR2 YYNGEE. This clonotype was obtained from a man between 18 and 29 years old with Graves' hyperthyroidism. The chain combines TRBV9 with TRBJ2-7; TRBD1 might be the D (6 bases). Sequencing was done on a sample of blood. DNA of the CDR3: TGTGCCAGCAGCGTAGAGGAGACTCAGGGGACCTACGAGCAGTACTTC. This encodes CASSVEETQGTYEQYF.